The present entry profiles one T cell receptor (beta chain) with its context. This sample was included in a study of blood T cell repertoires in COVID-19. Study-level background: Researchers got acute and convalescent COVID-19 samples from the United States, Italy and Spain. PBMCs, B-cell-depleted T cells, or T cells provided the cDNA or gDNA that made up the material.

There are 19 residues in the CDR3. V was trimmed by 6 bases and J by 0 bases, leaving 21 bases between them. From germline, CDR1 is SNHLY and CDR2 FYNNEI. In the source study's methods: Estimation of nucleated cell counts was performed using reference gene primer amplification. Data came from immunoSEQ multiplex PCR; TCRdb stores just in-frame clones and leaves some out. V and J calls and clone size follow that table, whereas D and trimming were derived from the DNA. Among about 180,000 clones listed, roughly 84% were seen once. The sequencing input was peripheral blood. The rearrangement links TRBV2 to TRBJ2-6; D perhaps matches TRBD1 (9 bases). The origin of this receptor is a person between 70 and 80 years old with COVID-19, enrolled during active disease. The CDR3 spells CASSRRGGTGNSGANVLTF. CDR3 bases: TGTGCCAGCAGCCGACGCGGGGGGACAGGGAACTCTGGGGCCAACGTCCTGACTTTC.